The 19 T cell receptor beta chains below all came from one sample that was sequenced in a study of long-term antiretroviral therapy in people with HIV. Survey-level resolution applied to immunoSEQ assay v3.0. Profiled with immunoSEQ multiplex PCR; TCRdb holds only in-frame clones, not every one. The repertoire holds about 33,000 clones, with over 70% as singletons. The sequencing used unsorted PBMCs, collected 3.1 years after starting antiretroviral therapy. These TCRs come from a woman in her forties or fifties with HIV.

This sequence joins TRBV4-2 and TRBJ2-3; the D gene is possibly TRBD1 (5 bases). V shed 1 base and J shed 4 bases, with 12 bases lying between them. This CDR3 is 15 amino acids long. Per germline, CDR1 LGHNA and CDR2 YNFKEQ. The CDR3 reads CASSQVAQGPDTQYF. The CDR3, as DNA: TGTGCCAGCAGCCAAGTGGCGCAGGGCCCAGATACGCAGTATTTT.

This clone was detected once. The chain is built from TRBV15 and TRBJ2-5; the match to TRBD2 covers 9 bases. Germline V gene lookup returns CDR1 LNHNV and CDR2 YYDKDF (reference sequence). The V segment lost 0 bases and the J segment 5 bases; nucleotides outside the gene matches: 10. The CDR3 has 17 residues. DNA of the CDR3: TGTGCCACCAGCAGAGATTGGGCGGGGGGGCCCCTCGAGACCCAGTACTTC. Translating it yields CATSRDWAGGPLETQYF.

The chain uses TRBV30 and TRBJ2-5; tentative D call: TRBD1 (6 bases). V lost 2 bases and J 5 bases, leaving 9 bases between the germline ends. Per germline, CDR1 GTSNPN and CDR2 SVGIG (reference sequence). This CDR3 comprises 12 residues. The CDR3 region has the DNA TGTGCCTGGAGTCCAGGACAGGAGACCCAGTACTTC. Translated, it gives CAWSPGQETQYF. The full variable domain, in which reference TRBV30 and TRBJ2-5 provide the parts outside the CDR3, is SQTIHQWPATLVQPVGSPLSLECTVEGTSNPNLYWYRQAAGRGLQLLFYSVGIGQISSEVPQNLSASRPQDRQFILSSKKLLLSDSGFYLCAWSPGQETQYFGPGTRLLVL.

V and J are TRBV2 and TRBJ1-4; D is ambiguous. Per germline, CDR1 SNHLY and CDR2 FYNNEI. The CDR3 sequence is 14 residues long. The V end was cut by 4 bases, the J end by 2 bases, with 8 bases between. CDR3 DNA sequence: TGTGCCAGCAGTGGCCTACAGACTAATGAAAAACTGTTTTTT. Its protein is CASSGLQTNEKLFF. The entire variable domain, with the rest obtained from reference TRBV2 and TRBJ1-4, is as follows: EPEVTQTPSHQVTQMGQEVILRCVPISNHLYFYWYRQILGQKVEFLVSFYNNEISEKSEIFDDQFSVERPDGSNFTLKIRSTKLEDSAMYFCASSGLQTNEKLFFGSGTQLSVL.

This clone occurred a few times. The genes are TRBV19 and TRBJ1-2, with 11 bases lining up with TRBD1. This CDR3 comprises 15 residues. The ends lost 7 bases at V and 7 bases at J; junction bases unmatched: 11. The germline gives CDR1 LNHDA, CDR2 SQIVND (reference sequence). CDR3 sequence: CASTLDRGRDGGYTF. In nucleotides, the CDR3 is TGTGCCAGTACCCTGGACAGGGGGCGCGACGGTGGCTACACCTTC.

The CDR3 protein is CASRWGESSYNSPLHF. CDR3 DNA sequence: TGTGCCAGTAGATGGGGGGAGAGCTCCTATAATTCACCCCTCCACTTT. V gene TRBV19 combines with J gene TRBJ1-6, with D perhaps matching TRBD1 (5 bases). Per the germline V gene, CDR1 is LNHDA and CDR2 is SQIVND (reference sequence). This CDR3 is built from 16 residues. The V and J ends lost 6 bases and 0 bases respectively, with 12 bases between them.

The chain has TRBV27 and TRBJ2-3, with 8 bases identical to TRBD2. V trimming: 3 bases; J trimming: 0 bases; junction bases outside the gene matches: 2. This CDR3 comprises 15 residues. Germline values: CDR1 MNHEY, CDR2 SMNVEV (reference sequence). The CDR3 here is CASSLGLGSTDTQYF. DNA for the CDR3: TGTGCCAGCAGTTTGGGACTAGGGAGCACAGATACGCAGTATTTT.

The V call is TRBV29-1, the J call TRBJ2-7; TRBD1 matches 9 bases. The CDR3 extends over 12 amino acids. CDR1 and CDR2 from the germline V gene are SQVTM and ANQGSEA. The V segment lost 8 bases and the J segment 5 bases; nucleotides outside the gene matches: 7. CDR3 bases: TGCAGCTTCCGGGACAGGGTGGACGAGCAGTACTTC. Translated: CSFRDRVDEQYF.

For the CDR3, the DNA is TGTGCCTGGAGTTCTGGGTTGGGAAACACCATATATTTT. Protein product: CAWSSGLGNTIYF. This chain joins TRBV30 and TRBJ1-3; no definite D call. V gave up 2 bases and J gave up 4 bases, with 9 bases separating them. The CDR3 consists of 13 residues. In germline, CDR1 is GTSNPN, CDR2 SVGIG (reference sequence).

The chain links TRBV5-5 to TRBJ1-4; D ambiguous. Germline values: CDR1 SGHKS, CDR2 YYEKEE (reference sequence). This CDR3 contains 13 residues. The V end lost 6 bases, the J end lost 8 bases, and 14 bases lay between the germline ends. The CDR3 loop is CASNHLGGEKLFF. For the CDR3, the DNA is TGTGCCAGCAACCATCTAGGAGGAGAAAAACTGTTTTTT.

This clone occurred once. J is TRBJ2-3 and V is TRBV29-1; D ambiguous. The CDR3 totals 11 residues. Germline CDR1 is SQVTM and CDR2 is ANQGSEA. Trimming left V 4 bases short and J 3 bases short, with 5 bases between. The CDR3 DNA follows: TGCAGCGTTGCCCTTACAGATACGCAGTATTTT. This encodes CSVALTDTQYF.

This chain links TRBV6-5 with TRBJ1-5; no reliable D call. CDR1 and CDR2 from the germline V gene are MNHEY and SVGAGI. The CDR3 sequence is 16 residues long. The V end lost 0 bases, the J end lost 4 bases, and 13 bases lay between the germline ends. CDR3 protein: CASSYSSRGGNQPQHF. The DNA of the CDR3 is TGTGCCAGCAGTTACTCGAGTCGGGGTGGGAATCAGCCCCAGCATTTT.

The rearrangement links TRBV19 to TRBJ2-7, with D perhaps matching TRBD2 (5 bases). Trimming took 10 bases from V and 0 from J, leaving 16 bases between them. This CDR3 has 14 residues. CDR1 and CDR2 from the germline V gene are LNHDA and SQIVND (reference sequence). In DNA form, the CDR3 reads TGTGCCACAGCGGACGTTGGGCGCTCCTACGAGCAGTACTTC. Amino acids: CATADVGRSYEQYF. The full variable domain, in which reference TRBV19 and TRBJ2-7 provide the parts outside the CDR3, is DGGITQSPKYLFRKEGQNVTLSCEQNLNHDAMYWYRQDPGQGLRLIYYSQIVNDFQKGDIAEGYSVSREKKESFPLTVTSAQKNPTAFYLCATADVGRSYEQYFGPGTRLTVT.

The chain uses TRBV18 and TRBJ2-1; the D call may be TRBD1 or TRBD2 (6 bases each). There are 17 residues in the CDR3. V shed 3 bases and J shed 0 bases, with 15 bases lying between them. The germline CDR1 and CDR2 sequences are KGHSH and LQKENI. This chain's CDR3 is CASSPPPGASSYNEQFF. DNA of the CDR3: TGTGCCAGCTCACCCCCACCGGGGGCCAGCTCCTACAATGAGCAGTTCTTC. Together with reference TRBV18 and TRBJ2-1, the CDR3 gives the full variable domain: NAGVMQNPRHLVRRRGQEARLRCSPMKGHSHVYWYRQLPEEGLKFMVYLQKENIIDESGMPKERFSAEFPKEGPSILRIQQVVRGDSAAYFCASSPPPGASSYNEQFFGPGTRLTVL.

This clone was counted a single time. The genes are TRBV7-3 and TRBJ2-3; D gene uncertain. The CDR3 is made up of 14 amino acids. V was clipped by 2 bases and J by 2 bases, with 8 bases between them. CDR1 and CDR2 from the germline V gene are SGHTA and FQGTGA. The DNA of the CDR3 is TGTGCCAGCAGCTTACCAGACGACACAGATACGCAGTATTTT. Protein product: CASSLPDDTDTQYF. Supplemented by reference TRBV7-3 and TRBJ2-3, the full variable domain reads GAGVSQTPSNKVTEKGKYVELRCDPISGHTALYWYRQSLGQGPEFLIYFQGTGAADDSGLPNDRFFAVRPEGSVSTLKIQRTERGDSAVYLCASSLPDDTDTQYFGPGTRLTVL.

CDR3 DNA: TGTGCCAGCAGCCCGGACAGGGGTGGCACCGGGGAGCTGTTTTTT. Translated: CASSPDRGGTGELFF. The V and J genes are TRBV27 and TRBJ2-2; 9 nucleotides line up with TRBD1. This CDR3 comprises 15 residues. CDR1 is MNHEY, CDR2 SMNVEV, per germline (reference sequence). Trimming removed 6 bases from V and 4 bases from J; junction bases left unmatched: 6.

CDR3: CASSLGGLQGVNTEAFF. As DNA, the CDR3 is TGTGCCAGCAGCTTGGGGGGTTTACAGGGGGTGAACACTGAAGCTTTCTTT. This chain joins TRBV5-4 and TRBJ1-1, with TRBD1 matching 8 bases. Per germline, CDR1 SGHNT and CDR2 YYREEE (reference sequence). After removal of 0 bases from V and 0 bases from J, the junction contained 7 bases not matched to a gene. The CDR3 runs to 17 residues.

The CDR3 reads CASSSLAGAAQYF. Written as DNA, the CDR3 is TGTGCCAGCAGTTCACTAGCGGGGGCGGCCCAGTACTTC. The J gene is TRBJ2-5, the V gene TRBV11-3; 11 bases are a match to TRBD2. The V gene's germline CDR1 is SGHNT and CDR2 YENEEA. V shed 6 bases, J shed 9 bases, and the junction held 6 bases outside the gene matches. This CDR3 is built from 13 residues.

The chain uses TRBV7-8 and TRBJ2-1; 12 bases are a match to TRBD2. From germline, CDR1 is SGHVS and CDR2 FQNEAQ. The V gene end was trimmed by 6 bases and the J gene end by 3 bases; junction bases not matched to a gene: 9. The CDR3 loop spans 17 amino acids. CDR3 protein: CASSSSGGAGFYNEQFF. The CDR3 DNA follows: TGTGCCAGCAGTTCTAGCGGGGGGGCAGGTTTCTACAATGAGCAGTTCTTC. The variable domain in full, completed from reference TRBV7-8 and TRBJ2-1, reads GAGVSQSPRYKVAKRGQDVALRCDPISGHVSLFWYQQALGQGPEFLTYFQNEAQLDKSGLPSDRFFAERPEGSVSTLKIQRTQQEDSAVYLCASSSSGGAGFYNEQFFGPGTRLTVL.